The clone carrying this T cell receptor beta chain was recorded only once. Its antigen is currently unknown. This entry is derived from a study of regulatory dendritic cells for organ transplantation. At the level of the study: Monocytes received vitamin D3 on days 0 and 4, IL-10 on day 4. Notes on the study in general: Memory T cells were less diverse than naive, with memory CD8+ most oligoclonal. Regulatory dendritic cells appeared to expand memory CD8+ clones less than mature ones.

Profiled with immunoSEQ multiplex PCR; TCRdb holds only in-frame clones, not every one. The table shows 10,000 to 11,000 clones, with around three fifths occurring only once. Sorted subsets were CFSE-labeled and cultured approximately 5 days with allogeneic dendritic cells. Naive CD45RA+ and memory CD45RO+ CD4+ or CD8+ T cells were FACS-sorted. Germline CDR1 and CDR2: SGHRS and YFSETQ. This CDR3 comprises 15 residues. With 3 bases clipped from V and 4 bases from J, the junction kept 4 bases outside the gene matches. The V and J genes are TRBV5-1 and TRBJ1-3; 10 bases agree with TRBD1. This clonotype was obtained from a human donor in good health. The sample taken for sequencing was naive CD4+ T cells from blood cultured with dendritic cells. Noted subset: CD45RA+ naive T cells. The CDR3 sequence is CASSWGQGTGNTIYF. The CDR3 nucleotides read TGCGCCAGCAGCTGGGGACAGGGGACCGGAAACACCATATATTTT.